The sample holds a few counts of the clone carrying this T cell receptor beta chain. These data are taken from a study of blood T cell repertoires in COVID-19. Study background: COVID-19 samples, acute and convalescent, were from the United States, Italy and Spain.

Method: immunoSEQ multiplex PCR; TCRdb's copy keeps in-frame clones and lacks some. The sample holds 75,000 to 100,000 clones; around 90% are singletons and the top ten take roughly 5.4%. Germline CDR1 SGHVS, CDR2 FQNEAQ. V was cut by 7 bases and J by 5 bases, with 15 bases left in between. The CDR3 length is 14 residues. The TCR comes from a man in his fifties or sixties with acute or convalescent COVID-19. The sample taken for sequencing was peripheral blood. V gene TRBV7-8 combines with J gene TRBJ1-5, with D possibly matching TRBD1 (5 bases). The CDR3 here is CASTRTTGDQPQHF. For the CDR3, the DNA is TGTGCCAGCACCCGGACAACGGGGGATCAGCCCCAGCATTTT.